This T cell receptor beta chain was recovered during a study of long-term antiretroviral therapy in people with HIV. Overall study context: Collection dates of the earliest samples fall about a decade before the 2015 immediate-ART recommendation.

With regard to this clone: The antigen is unknown.

Trimming removed 5 bases from V and 5 bases from J, with 15 bases in between. Germline-derived CDR1 and CDR2 are MNHEY and SVGAGI. The CDR3 has 14 amino acids. Survey level was the resolution at which the v3.0 immunoSEQ assay ran. This table comes from immunoSEQ multiplex PCR, and its TCRdb copy is limited to in-frame clones, with some not included. The table lists 30,000 or so clones, approximately 85% of them singletons. Overall study results and limits: Blood in the study was drawn between the mid-2000s and the late 2010s, possibly under older ART regimens, which may be less effective than current ones. Dominance of pre-ART expanded clones persisted, fluctuating and often declining after ART. Subsequent to ART, diversity was augmented yet persisted below that of transplant donor controls.

This rearrangement joins TRBV6-5 to TRBJ1-2; D is undetermined. Sequences were derived from unsorted PBMCs, sampled 0.8 years before starting antiretroviral therapy. This receptor was identified in a man aged 18 to 29 with HIV. DNA of the CDR3: TGTGCCAGCAGTCGGTTCGAACGGGAATATGGCTACACCTTC. As protein: CASSRFEREYGYTF.